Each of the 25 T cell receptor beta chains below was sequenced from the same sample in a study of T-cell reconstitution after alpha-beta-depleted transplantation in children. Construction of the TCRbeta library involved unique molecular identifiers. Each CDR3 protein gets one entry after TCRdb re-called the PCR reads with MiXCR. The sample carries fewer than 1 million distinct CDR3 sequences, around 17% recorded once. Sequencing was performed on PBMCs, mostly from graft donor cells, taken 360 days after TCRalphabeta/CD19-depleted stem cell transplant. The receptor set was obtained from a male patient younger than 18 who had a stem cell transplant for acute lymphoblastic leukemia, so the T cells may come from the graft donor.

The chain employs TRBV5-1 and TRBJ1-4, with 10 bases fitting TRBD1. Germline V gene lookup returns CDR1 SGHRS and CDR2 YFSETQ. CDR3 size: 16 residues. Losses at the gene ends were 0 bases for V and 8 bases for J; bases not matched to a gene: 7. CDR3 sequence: CASSLGQGQGREKLFF. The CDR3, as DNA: TGCGCCAGCAGCTTGGGGCAGGGACAGGGGAGAGAAAAACTGTTTTTT.

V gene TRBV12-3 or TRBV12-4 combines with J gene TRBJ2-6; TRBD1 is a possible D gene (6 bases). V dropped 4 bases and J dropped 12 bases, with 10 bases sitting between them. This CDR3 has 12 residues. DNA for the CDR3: TGTGCCAGCAGTTATGGGGGCGGCGTCCTGACTTTC. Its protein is CASSYGGGVLTF.

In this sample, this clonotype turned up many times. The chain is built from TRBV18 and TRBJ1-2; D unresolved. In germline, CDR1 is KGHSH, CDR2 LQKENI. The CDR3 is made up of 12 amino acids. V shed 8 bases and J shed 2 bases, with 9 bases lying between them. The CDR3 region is CASSPRNYGYTF. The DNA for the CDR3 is TGTGCCAGCAGCCCCAGGAACTATGGCTACACCTTC.

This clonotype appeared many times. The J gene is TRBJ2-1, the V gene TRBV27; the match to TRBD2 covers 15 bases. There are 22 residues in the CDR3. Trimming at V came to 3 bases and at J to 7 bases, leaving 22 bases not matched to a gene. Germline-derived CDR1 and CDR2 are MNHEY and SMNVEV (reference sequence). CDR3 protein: CASSFRSVFGLAGGWGRNEQFF. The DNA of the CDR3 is TGTGCCAGCAGTTTTCGGTCAGTTTTCGGACTAGCGGGAGGGTGGGGTCGGAATGAGCAGTTCTTC.

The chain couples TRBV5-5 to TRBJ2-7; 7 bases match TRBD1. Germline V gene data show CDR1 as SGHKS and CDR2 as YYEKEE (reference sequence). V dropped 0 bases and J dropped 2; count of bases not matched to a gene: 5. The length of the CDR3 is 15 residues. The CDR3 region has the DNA TGTGCCAGCAGCTTGGACTGGACAGGCCCCTACGAGCAGTACTTC. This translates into CASSLDWTGPYEQYF.

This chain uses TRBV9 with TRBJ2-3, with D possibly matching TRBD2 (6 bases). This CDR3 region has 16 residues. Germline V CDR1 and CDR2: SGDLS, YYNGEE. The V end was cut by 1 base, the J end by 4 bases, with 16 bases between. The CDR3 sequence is CASSVSGGIPSDTQYF. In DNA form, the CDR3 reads TGTGCCAGCAGCGTATCCGGGGGTATCCCCTCAGATACGCAGTATTTT. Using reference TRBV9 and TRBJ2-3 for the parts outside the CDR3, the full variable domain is DSGVTQTPKHLITATGQRVTLRCSPRSGDLSVYWYQQSLDQGLQFLIQYYNGEERAKGNILERFSAQQFPDLHSELNLSSLELGDSALYFCASSVSGGIPSDTQYFGPGTRLTVL.

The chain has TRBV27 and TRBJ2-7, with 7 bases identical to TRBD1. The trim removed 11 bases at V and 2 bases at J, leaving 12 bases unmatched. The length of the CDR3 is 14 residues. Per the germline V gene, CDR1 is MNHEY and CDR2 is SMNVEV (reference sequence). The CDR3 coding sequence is TGTGCCCCCCCCTGTGGGGACAGTCCCTACGAGCAGTACTTC. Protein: CAPPCGDSPYEQYF.

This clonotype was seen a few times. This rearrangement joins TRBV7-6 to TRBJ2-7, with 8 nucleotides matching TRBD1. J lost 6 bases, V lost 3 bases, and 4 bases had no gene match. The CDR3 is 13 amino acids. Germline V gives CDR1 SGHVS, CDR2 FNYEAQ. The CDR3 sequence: CASSFQGASEQYF. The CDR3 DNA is TGTGCCAGCAGCTTTCAGGGGGCGAGCGAGCAGTACTTC.

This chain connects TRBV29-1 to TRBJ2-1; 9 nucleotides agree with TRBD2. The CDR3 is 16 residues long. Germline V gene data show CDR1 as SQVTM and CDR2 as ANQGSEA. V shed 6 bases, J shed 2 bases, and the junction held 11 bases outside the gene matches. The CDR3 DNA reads TGCAGCGTCCCAACGGTAGCGGGAGTACCCTACAATGAGCAGTTCTTC. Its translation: CSVPTVAGVPYNEQFF.

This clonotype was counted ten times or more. The CDR3 reads CASSVAAGWETDTQYF. The CDR3 region has the DNA TGTGCCAGCAGCGTAGCTGCCGGGTGGGAGACAGATACGCAGTATTTT. V gene TRBV9 combines with J gene TRBJ2-3; D is perhaps TRBD2 (5 bases). Per germline, CDR1 SGDLS and CDR2 YYNGEE. The CDR3 has 16 residues. The V end lost 0 bases, the J end lost 3 bases, and 14 bases lay between the germline ends.

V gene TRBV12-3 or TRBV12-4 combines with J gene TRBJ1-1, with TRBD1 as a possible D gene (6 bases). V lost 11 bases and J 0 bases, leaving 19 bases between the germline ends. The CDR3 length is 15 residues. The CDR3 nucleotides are TGTGCCTACTCGGGAGGAGCAGGGGTGAACACTGAAGCTTTCTTT. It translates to CAYSGGAGVNTEAFF.

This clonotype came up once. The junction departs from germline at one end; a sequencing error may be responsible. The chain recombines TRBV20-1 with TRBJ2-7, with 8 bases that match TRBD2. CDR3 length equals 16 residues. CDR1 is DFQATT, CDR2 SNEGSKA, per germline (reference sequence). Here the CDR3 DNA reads TGCTGTGCCGGAGGGCTAGCGGGCAACCTAGCCGGCGAGCAGTACTTC. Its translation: CCAGGLAGNLAGEQYF.

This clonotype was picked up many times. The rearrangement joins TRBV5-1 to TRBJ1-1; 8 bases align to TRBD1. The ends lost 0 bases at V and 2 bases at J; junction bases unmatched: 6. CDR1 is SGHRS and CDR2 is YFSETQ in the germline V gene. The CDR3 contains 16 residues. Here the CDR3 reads CASSLAGTGVNTEAFF. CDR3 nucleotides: TGCGCCAGCAGCTTGGCCGGGACAGGAGTTAACACTGAAGCTTTCTTT.

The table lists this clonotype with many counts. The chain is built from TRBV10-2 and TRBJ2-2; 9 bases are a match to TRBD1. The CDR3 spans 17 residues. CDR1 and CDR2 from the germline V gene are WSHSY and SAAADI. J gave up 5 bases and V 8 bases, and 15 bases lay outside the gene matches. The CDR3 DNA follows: TGCGCCAGCGACTACACAGGGGGCAGTAAATGGACCGGGGAGCTGTTTTTT. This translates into CASDYTGGSKWTGELFF.

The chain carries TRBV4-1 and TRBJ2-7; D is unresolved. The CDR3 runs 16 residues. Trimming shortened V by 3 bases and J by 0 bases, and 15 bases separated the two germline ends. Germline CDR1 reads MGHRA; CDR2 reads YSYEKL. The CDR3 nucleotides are TGCGCCAGCAGCCAGGTTGTGGGGTCCCTCTCCTACGAGCAGTACTTC. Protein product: CASSQVVGSLSYEQYF.

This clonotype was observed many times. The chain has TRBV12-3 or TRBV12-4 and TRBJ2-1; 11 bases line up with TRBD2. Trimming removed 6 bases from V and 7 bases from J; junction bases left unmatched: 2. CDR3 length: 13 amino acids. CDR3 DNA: TGTGCCAGCAGGCGACTAGCGGGGAATGAGCAGTTCTTC. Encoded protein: CASRRLAGNEQFF.

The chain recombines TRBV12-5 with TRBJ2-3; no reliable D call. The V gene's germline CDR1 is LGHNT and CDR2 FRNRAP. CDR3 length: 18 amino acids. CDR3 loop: CAFCLGRNQPVTTDTQYF. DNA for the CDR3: TGTGCCTTCTGCTTAGGCCGAAACCAGCCGGTTACCACAGATACGCAGTATTTT.

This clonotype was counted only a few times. Here the CDR3 DNA reads TGTGCCAGCTCACCACCTAGCGGCCTCTACGAGCAGTACTTC. It translates to CASSPPSGLYEQYF. The chain carries TRBV18 and TRBJ2-7, with a tentative D call TRBD2 (6 bases). Germline assignment: CDR1 KGHSH and CDR2 LQKENI. There are 14 residues in the CDR3. Deletions cut 0 bases from V and 3 bases from J, with 9 bases between. Based on the CDR3 plus reference TRBV18 and TRBJ2-7, the full variable domain is NAGVMQNPRHLVRRRGQEARLRCSPMKGHSHVYWYRQLPEEGLKFMVYLQKENIIDESGMPKERFSAEFPKEGPSILRIQQVVRGDSAAYFCASSPPSGLYEQYFGPGTRLTVT.

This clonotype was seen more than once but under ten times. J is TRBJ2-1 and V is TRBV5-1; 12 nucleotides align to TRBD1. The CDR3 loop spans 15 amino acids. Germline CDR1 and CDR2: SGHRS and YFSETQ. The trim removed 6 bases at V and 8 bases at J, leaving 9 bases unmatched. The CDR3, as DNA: TGCGCCAGCACGACCGGGACAGGGGGCTTCCATGAGCAGTTCTTC. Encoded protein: CASTTGTGGFHEQFF.

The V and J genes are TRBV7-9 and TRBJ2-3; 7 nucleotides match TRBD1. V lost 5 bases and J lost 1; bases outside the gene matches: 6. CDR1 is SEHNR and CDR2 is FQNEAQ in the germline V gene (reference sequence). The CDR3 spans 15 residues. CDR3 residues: CASSPGQTRTDTQYF. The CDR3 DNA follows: TGTGCCAGCAGCCCGGGACAGACACGCACAGATACGCAGTATTTT.

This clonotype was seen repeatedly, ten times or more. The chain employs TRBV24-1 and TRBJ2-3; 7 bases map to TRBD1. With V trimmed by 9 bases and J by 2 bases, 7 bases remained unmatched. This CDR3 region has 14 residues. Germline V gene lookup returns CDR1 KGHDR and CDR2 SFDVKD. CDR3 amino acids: CATRQGLDTDTQYF. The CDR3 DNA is TGTGCCACCCGACAGGGCCTCGACACAGATACGCAGTATTTT.

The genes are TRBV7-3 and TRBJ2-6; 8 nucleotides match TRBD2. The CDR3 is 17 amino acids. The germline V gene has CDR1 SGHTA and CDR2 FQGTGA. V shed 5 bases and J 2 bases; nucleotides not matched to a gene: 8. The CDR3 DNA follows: TGTGCCAGCAGCCTACTCGCGGGGGGAACTGGGGCCAACGTCCTGACTTTC. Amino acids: CASSLLAGGTGANVLTF.

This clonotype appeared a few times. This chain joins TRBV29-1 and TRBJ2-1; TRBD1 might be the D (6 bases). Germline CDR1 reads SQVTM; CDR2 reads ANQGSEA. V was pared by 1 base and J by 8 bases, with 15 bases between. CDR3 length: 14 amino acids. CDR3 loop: CSVEGQALGYEQFF. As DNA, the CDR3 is TGCAGCGTTGAAGGACAGGCCCTTGGGTATGAGCAGTTCTTC.

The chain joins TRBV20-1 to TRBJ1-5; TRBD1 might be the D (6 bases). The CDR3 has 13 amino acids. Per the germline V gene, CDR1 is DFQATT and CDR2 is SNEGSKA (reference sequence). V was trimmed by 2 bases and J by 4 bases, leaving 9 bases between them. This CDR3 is CSARPRGNQPQHF. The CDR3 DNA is TGCAGTGCTAGACCCAGGGGTAATCAGCCCCAGCATTTT.

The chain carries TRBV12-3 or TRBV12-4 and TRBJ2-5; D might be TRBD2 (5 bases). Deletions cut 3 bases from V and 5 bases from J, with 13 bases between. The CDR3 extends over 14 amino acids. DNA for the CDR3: TGTGCCAGCAGTTTTATAGGGAGTGGGGAGACCCAGTACTTC. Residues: CASSFIGSGETQYF.